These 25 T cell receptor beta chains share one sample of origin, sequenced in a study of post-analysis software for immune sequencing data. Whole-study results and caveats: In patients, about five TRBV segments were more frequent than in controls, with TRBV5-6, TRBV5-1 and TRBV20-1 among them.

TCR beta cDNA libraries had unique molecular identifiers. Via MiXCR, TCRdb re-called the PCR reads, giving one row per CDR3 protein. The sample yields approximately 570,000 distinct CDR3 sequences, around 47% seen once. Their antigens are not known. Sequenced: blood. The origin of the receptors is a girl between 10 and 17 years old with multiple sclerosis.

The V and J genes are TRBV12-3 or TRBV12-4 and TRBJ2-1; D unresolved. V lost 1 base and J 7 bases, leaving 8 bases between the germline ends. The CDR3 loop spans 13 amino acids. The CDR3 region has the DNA TGTGCCAGCAGTTTAGGTAGTGGGAATGAGCAGTTCTTC. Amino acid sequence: CASSLGSGNEQFF.

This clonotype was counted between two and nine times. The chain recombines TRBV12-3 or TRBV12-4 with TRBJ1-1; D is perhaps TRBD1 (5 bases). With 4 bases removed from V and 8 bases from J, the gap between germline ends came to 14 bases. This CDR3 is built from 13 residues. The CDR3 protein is CASSSFQGEEAFF. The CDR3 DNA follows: TGTGCCAGCAGTTCTTTTCAGGGTGAGGAAGCTTTCTTT.

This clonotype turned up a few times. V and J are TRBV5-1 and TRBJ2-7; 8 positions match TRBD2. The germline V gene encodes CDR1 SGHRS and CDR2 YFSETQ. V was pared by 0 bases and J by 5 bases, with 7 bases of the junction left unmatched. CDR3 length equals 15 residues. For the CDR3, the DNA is TGCGCCAGCAGCTTGGGAGGCGGGGGGCGCCACGAGCAGTACTTC. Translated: CASSLGGGGRHEQYF.

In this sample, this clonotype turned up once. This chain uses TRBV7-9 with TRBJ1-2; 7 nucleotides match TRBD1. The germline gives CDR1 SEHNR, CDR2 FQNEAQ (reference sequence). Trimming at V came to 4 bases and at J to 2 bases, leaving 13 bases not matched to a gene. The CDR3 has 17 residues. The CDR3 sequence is CASSSPHRDRSNYGYTF. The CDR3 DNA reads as TGTGCCAGCAGCTCCCCTCACCGGGACAGATCGAACTATGGCTACACCTTC.

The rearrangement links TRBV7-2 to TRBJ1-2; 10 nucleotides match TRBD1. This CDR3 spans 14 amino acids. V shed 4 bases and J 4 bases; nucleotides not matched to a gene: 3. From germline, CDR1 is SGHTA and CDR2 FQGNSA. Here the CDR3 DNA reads TGTGCCAGCAGCTGGGGACAGGGGAGCTATGGCTACACCTTC. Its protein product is CASSWGQGSYGYTF.

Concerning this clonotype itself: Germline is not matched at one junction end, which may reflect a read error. The CDR3 region is CASSFDRFSVNSPRHF. Written as DNA, the CDR3 is TGTGCCAGCAGTTTTGACAGGTTCTCCGTTAATTCACCCCGCCACTTT. The chain is built from TRBV12-3 or TRBV12-4 and TRBJ1-6; D might be TRBD1 (6 bases). This CDR3 spans 16 amino acids.

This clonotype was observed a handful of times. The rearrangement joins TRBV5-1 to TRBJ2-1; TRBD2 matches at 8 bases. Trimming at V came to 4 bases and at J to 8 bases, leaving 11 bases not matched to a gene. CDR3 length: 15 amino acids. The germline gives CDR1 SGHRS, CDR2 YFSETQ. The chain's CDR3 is CASSPSGTRFHEQFF. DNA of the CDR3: TGCGCCAGCAGCCCTTCGGGGACTAGGTTCCATGAGCAGTTCTTC.

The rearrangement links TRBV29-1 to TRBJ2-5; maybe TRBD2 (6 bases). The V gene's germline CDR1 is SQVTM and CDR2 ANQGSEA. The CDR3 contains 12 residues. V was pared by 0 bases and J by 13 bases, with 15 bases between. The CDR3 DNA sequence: TGCAGCGTTGAAGATCCTGGAGGGCCCCTGTACTTC. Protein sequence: CSVEDPGGPLYF.

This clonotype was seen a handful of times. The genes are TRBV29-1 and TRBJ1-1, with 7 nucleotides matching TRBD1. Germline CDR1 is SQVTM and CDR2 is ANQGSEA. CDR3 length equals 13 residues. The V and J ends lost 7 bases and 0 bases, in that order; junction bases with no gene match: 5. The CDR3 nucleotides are TGCAGCGGGGGGACAGCCATGAACACTGAAGCTTTCTTT. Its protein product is CSGGTAMNTEAFF. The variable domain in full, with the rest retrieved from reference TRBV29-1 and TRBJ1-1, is SAVISQKPSRDICQRGTSLTIQCQVDSQVTMMFWYRQQPGQSLTLIATANQGSEATYESGFVIDKFPISRPNLTFSTLTVSNMSPEDSSIYLCSGGTAMNTEAFFGQGTRLTVV.

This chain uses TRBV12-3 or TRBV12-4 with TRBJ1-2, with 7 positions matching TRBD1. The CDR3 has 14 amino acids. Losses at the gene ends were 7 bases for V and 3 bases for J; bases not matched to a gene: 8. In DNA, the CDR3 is TGTGCCAGCACCCTGACAGGGACGGACTATGGCTACACCTTC. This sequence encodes CASTLTGTDYGYTF.

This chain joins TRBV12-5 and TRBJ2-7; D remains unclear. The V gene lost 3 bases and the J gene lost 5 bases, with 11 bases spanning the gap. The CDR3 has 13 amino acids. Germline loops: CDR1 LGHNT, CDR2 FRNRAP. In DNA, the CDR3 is TGTGCTAGTGGTTTCCTACCTGATGACGAGCAGTACTTC. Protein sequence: CASGFLPDDEQYF. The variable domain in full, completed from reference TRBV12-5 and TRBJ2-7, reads DARVTQTPRHKVTEMGQEVTMRCQPILGHNTVFWYRQTMMQGLELLAYFRNRAPLDDSGMPKDRFSAEMPDATLATLKIQPSEPRDSAVYFCASGFLPDDEQYFGPGTRLTVT.

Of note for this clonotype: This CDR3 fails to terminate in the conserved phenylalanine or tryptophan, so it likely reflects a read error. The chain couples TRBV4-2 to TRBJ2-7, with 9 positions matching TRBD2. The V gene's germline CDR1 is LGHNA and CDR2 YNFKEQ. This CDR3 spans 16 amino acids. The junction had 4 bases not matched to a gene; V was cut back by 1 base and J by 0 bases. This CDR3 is CASSQGSGSGSYEQYL. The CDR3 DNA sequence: TGTGCCAGCAGCCAAGGTAGCGGGAGCGGCTCCTACGAGCAGTACCTC.

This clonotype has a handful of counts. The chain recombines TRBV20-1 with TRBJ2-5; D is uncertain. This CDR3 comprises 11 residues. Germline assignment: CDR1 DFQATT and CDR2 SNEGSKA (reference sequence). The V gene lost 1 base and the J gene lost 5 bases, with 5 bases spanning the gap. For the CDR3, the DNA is TGCAGTGCTAGAGGCCACGAGACCCAGTACTTC. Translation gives CSARGHETQYF.

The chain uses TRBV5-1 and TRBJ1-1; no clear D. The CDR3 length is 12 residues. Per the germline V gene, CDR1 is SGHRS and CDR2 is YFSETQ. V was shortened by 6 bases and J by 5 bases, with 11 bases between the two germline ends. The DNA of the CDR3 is TGCGCCAGCAAGGACGGGGAGACTGAAGCTTTCTTT. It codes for CASKDGETEAFF.

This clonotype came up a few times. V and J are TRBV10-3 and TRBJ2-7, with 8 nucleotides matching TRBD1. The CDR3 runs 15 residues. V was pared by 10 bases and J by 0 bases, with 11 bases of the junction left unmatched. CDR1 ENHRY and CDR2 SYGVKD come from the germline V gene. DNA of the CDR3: TGTGCCAAGTGTATCCGGGACAGGTGCTCCTACGAGCAGTACTTC. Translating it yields CAKCIRDRCSYEQYF.

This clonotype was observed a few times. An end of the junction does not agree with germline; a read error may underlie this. CDR3 in amino acids: CANSLGDSRDTQYF. DNA for the CDR3: TGTGCCAACAGCTTAGGGGACAGCCGAGATACGCAGTATTTT. The J gene is TRBJ2-3, the V gene TRBV7-2, with 7 bases aligning to TRBD1. CDR1 and CDR2 from the germline V gene are SGHTA and FQGNSA. This CDR3 has 14 amino acids.

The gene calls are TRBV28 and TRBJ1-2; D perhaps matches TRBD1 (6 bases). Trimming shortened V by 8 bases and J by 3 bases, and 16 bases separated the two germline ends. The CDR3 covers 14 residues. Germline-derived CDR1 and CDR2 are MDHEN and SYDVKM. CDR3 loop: CASASQGGDYGYTF. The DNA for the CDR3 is TGTGCCAGCGCTTCCCAAGGGGGGGACTATGGCTACACCTTC.

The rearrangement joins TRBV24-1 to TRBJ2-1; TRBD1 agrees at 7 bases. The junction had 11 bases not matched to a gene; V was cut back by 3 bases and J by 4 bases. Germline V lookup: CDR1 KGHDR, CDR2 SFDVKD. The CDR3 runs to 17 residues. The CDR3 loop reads CATSDGVDRRRYNEQFF. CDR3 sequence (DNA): TGTGCCACCAGTGATGGGGTGGACAGGAGACGATACAATGAGCAGTTCTTC.

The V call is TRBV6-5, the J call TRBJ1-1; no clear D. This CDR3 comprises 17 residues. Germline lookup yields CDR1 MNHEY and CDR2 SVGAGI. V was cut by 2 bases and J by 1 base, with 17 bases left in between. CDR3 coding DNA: TGTGCCAGCAGTTACAGTGCAGGTTCCTTCGAGAACACTGAAGCTTTCTTT. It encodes CASSYSAGSFENTEAFF.

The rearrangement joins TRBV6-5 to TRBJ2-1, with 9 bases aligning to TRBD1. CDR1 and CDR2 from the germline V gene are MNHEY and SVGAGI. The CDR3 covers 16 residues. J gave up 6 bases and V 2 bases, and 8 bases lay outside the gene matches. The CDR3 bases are TGTGCCAGCAGTTACGATTGGGGGACAGGGAGCAATGAGCAGTTCTTC. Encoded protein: CASSYDWGTGSNEQFF.

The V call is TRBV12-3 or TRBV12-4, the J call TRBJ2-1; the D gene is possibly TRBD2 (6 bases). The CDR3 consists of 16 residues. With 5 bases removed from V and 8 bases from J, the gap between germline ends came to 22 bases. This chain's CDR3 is CASSRPSRTIEDEQFF. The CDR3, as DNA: TGTGCCAGCAGTCGCCCGAGTCGGACTATTGAAGATGAGCAGTTCTTC.

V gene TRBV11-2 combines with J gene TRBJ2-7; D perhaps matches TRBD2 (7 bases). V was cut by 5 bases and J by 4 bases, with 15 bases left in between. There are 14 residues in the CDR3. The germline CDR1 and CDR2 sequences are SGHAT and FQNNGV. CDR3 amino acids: CASSLVGGQYEQYF. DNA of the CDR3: TGTGCCAGCAGCCTCGTCGGGGGGCAGTACGAGCAGTACTTC.

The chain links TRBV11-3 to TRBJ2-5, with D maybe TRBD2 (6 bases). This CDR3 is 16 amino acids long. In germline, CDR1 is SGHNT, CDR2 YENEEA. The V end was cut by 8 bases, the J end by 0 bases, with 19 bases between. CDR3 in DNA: TGTGCCAGCCGGATAACCGGGGGTTTGTACCAAGAGACCCAGTACTTC. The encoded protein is CASRITGGLYQETQYF.

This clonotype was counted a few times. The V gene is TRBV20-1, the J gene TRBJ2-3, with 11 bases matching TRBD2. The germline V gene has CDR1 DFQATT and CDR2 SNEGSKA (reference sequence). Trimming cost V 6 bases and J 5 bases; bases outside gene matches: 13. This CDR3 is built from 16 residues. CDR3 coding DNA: TGCAGTGCCCAAGATATAACTAGCGGGAGAAAAGATACGCAGTATTTT. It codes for CSAQDITSGRKDTQYF.

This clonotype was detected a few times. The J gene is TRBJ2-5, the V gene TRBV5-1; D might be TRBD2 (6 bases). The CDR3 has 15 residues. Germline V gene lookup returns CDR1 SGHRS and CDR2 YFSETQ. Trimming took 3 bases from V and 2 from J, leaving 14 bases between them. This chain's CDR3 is CASSWGGAEQETQYF. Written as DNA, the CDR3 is TGCGCCAGCAGCTGGGGCGGGGCGGAGCAAGAGACCCAGTACTTC.